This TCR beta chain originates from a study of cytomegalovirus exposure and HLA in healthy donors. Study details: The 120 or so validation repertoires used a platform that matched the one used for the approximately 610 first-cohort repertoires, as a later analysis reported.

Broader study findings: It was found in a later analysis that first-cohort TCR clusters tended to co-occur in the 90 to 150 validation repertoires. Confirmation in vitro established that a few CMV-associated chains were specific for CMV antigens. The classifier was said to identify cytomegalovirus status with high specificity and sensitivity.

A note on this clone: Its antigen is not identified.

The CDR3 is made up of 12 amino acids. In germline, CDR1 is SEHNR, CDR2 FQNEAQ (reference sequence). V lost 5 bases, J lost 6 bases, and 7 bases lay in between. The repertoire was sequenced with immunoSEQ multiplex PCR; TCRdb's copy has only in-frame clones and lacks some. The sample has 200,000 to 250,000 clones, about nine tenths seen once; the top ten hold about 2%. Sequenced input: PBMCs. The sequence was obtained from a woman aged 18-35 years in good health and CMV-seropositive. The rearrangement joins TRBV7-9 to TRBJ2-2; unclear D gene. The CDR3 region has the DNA TGTGCCAGCAGCCCTCTAGCCGGGGAGCTGTTTTTT. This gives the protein CASSPLAGELFF.